The 21 T cell receptor beta chains below come from one sample, sequenced in a study of T cells in women clearing cervical HPV infection. Sequencing used immunoSEQ multiplex PCR; TCRdb keeps in-frame clones, though not all of them. The sample shows under 45,000 clones, and 6.8% sits with its ten largest clones. The sequenced sample was blood buffy coat. The source is a woman between 18 and 70 years old with a cervical HPV16 infection that either progressed to CIN3+ or cleared (not recorded which).

A remark on this clone: The read comes to an end 3 residues before the CDR3 does, leaving the germline J gene to fill in the end. This rearrangement joins TRBV7-3 to TRBJ1-2, with unresolved D. Looked up from germline, CDR1 is SGHTA and CDR2 is FQGTGA. The CDR3 consists of 13 residues. The CDR3 reads CASSLAVSDTYTF. The covered CDR3 bases are TGTGCCAGCAGCTTAGCGGTATCAGATACC.

Of note for this clone: The read terminates 3 residues before the CDR3 end, so the remaining end is supplied by the germline J gene. The chain is built from TRBV19 and TRBJ2-2; possibly TRBD1 for D (6 bases). CDR1 is LNHDA, CDR2 SQIVND, per germline (reference sequence). V was pared by 4 bases and J by 1 base, with 10 bases between. The CDR3 runs to 15 residues. CDR3 DNA (partial): TGTGCCAGTAGTACCCAGGGGCTGAACACCGGGGAG. This encodes CASSTQGLNTGE. The whole CDR3 reads CASSTQGLNTGELFF.

To note about this clone: The read falls 3 residues short of the CDR3 end, and the missing part is taken from the germline J gene. V and J are TRBV2 and TRBJ2-3; 7 nucleotides agree with TRBD1. Germline V gene lookup returns CDR1 SNHLY and CDR2 FYNNEI. The CDR3 covers 13 residues. Incomplete CDR3 DNA: TGTGCCAGCAGTAGTAGACAGGGCCAGCCG. Translation gives CASSSRQGQP. The full-length CDR3 reads as CASSSRQGQPQYF.

Comments on this clone: The DNA ends 3 residues before the CDR3 does, and the rest of the CDR3 is filled in from the germline J gene. The chain uses TRBV18 and TRBJ2-3; no definite D call. The CDR3 covers 13 residues. Germline CDR1 reads KGHSH; CDR2 reads LQKENI. The CDR3 protein is CASSPRVKQTQYF. The CDR3 bases that were read are TGTGCCAGCTCACCACGGGTGAAACAGACG.

Concerning this clone: The read finishes 3 residues shy of the CDR3 end, and the germline J gene is used to complete it. This chain uses TRBV28 with TRBJ2-7; no reliable D call. The germline gives CDR1 MDHEN, CDR2 SYDVKM. The CDR3 extends over 13 amino acids. V lost 3 bases and J 3 bases, leaving 9 bases between the germline ends. The CDR3 sequence: CASSLGRFYEQYF. Partial CDR3 DNA: TGTGCCAGCAGTTTGGGCAGATTCTACGAG. The variable domain in full, with the rest retrieved from reference TRBV28 and TRBJ2-7, is DVKVTQSSRYLVKRTGEKVFLECVQDMDHENMFWYRQDPGLGLRLIYFSYDVKMKEKGDIPEGYSVSREKKERFSLILESASTNQTSMYLCASSLGRFYEQYFGPGTRLTVT.

Remarks on this clone: The CDR3 extends 3 residues past the end of the read, so its final part is completed from the germline J gene. The rearrangement joins TRBV20-1 to TRBJ2-7; possibly TRBD2 for D (5 bases). Germline V gene sequence: CDR1 DFQATT, CDR2 SNEGSKA (reference sequence). Trimming removed 5 bases at V and 2 bases at J, with 10 bases between. CDR3 size: 12 residues. The CDR3 is CSAPRGPYEQYF. Incomplete CDR3 DNA: TGCAGTGCTCCCCGGGGTCCCTACGAG.

About this clone itself: The read ends 3 residues before the CDR3 terminus; that terminus is restored from the germline J gene. V gene TRBV6-1 combines with J gene TRBJ1-2; D not certain. Germline V gene lookup returns CDR1 MNHNS and CDR2 SASEGT. This CDR3 region has 16 residues. The sequenced part of the CDR3 DNA is TGTGCCAGCAGTGAACAAGCGTTGTACTCCTACAATGAC. Protein sequence: CASSEQALYSYND. The entire CDR3 is CASSEQALYSYNDYTF.

Comments on this clone: Read coverage stops 3 residues before the CDR3 terminus; the germline J gene supplies the remainder. The chain has TRBV18 and TRBJ2-2; D may be TRBD1 (5 bases). The CDR3 runs to 13 residues. V lost 10 bases, J lost 3 bases, and 12 bases lay in between. The germline V gene has CDR1 KGHSH and CDR2 LQKENI. Partial CDR3 DNA: TGTGCCACCCCCAGGGTGGACACCGGGGAG. Protein product: CATPRVDTGE. In full, the CDR3 reads CATPRVDTGELFF.

For this clone: The observed sequence ends 3 residues before the CDR3 terminus, with the missing tail filled in from the germline J gene. The chain has TRBV30 and TRBJ1-6; 7 bases agree with TRBD1. V dropped 5 bases and J dropped 7; count of bases not matched to a gene: 5. The CDR3 is 13 amino acids. Germline V gene data show CDR1 as GTSNPN and CDR2 as SVGIG (reference sequence). The covered CDR3 bases are TGTGCCTGGGGAACAGGGGTCAATTCACCC. Protein: CAWGTGVNSP. The entire CDR3 protein is CAWGTGVNSPLHF. Full variable domain (remainder filled in from reference TRBV30 and TRBJ1-6): SQTIHQWPATLVQPVGSPLSLECTVEGTSNPNLYWYRQAAGRGLQLLFYSVGIGQISSEVPQNLSASRPQDRQFILSSKKLLLSDSGFYLCAWGTGVNSPLHFGNGTRLTVT.

Worth noting for this clone: The observed sequence ends 3 residues before the CDR3 terminus, with the missing tail filled in from the germline J gene. The chain combines TRBV5-1 with TRBJ2-3, with unresolved D. This CDR3 is 14 amino acids long. CDR1 is SGHRS, CDR2 YFSETQ, per germline. Partial CDR3 DNA: TGCGCCAGCAGCTTGGCAGAAGGCTCGCGGACG. Translating it yields CASSLAEGSRT. The full CDR3 is CASSLAEGSRTQYF.

Notes on this clone: The read ends 3 residues shy of where the CDR3 ends; the end is completed using the germline J gene. The chain recombines TRBV5-1 with TRBJ2-3, with a possible D match to TRBD1 (6 bases). The germline gives CDR1 SGHRS, CDR2 YFSETQ. The CDR3 has 16 amino acids. V lost 2 bases to trimming and J lost 6 bases, with 19 bases between them. The sequenced CDR3 bases are TGCGCCAGCAGCTTCTCAGGGGCTTCCTGGAGGGATACG. Translating it yields CASSFSGASWRDT. The whole CDR3 region reads CASSFSGASWRDTQYF.

On this clone: The read ends 3 residues early relative to the CDR3; the germline J gene fills the gap. This chain links TRBV20-1 with TRBJ2-3; D may be TRBD2 (5 bases). Germline lookup yields CDR1 DFQATT and CDR2 SNEGSKA (reference sequence). This CDR3 has 14 amino acids. V shed 3 bases and J shed 1 base, with 11 bases lying between them. Incomplete CDR3 DNA: TGCAGTGCTAGTTCTAGCAATGGCACAGATACG. Its translation: CSASSSNGTDT. The entire CDR3 protein reads CSASSSNGTDTQYF.

This CDR3 reads CASSPRTSGYNEQFF. CDR3 bases read: TGTGCCAGCAGTCCACGGACTAGCGGATACAATGAG. This chain connects TRBV2 to TRBJ2-1; 10 bases fit TRBD2. The missing CDR3 end, 3 residues past where the read stops, is filled in from the germline J gene. Germline CDR1 and CDR2: SNHLY and FYNNEI. The ends lost 5 bases at V and 4 bases at J; junction bases unmatched: 5. This CDR3 is built from 15 residues.

Concerning this clone itself: With the read ending 3 residues before the CDR3 end, the germline J gene is used to fill in that end. The V gene is TRBV7-3, the J gene TRBJ2-3, with D maybe TRBD1 (7 bases). This CDR3 has 15 residues. Germline V gene data show CDR1 as SGHTA and CDR2 as FQGTGA. V lost 3 bases, J lost 1 base, and 11 bases lay in between. The CDR3 DNA, read in part, is TGTGCCAGCAGCTTCGGAGGGGGCGGCACAGATACG. This sequence encodes CASSFGGGGTDT. The entire CDR3 is CASSFGGGGTDTQYF.

Note on this clone: The read gets to within 3 residues of the CDR3 end, and the germline J gene fills in the rest. The same CDR3 is also encoded by other DNA sequences in this sample. The chain recombines TRBV7-6 with TRBJ1-2; TRBD1 agrees at 10 bases. Germline V gene lookup returns CDR1 SGHVS and CDR2 FNYEAQ. CDR3 length equals 14 residues. CDR3 sequence: CASSLGGQGGGYTF. The sequenced CDR3 bases are TGTGCCAGCAGCTTAGGTGGACAGGGGGGGGGC.

Points on this clone: One junction end does not reproduce the germline sequence, and a read error may be involved. At the DNA level, this CDR3 is encoded by other sequences in the same sample as well. CDR3 region: CASSSVGFGNTIYF. The part of the CDR3 DNA that was read is TGTGCCAGCAGTTCAGTAGGGTTCGGAAACACG. The V gene is TRBV2, the J gene TRBJ1-3, with unresolved D. The read is 3 residues too short to cover the CDR3 end, so that end is filled in from the germline J gene. Germline V gene data show CDR1 as SNHLY and CDR2 as FYNNEI. The CDR3 extends over 14 amino acids.

On this clone: The read ends 3 residues before the CDR3 terminus; that terminus is restored from the germline J gene. This chain connects TRBV19 to TRBJ1-1, with D possibly matching TRBD1 (6 bases). V was clipped by 6 bases and J by 1 base, with 6 bases between them. The CDR3 totals 12 residues. Germline CDR1 reads LNHDA; CDR2 reads SQIVND (reference sequence). The CDR3 protein is CASRGQNTEAFF. CDR3 DNA (partial): TGTGCCAGTAGGGGACAGAACACTGAA.

Of note for this clone: The read stops 3 residues short of the end of the CDR3; the missing end is completed from the germline J gene. The rearrangement links TRBV19 to TRBJ2-4; 8 positions match TRBD2. Germline V gene lookup returns CDR1 LNHDA and CDR2 SQIVND (reference sequence). This CDR3 comprises 18 residues. V was clipped by 3 bases and J by 6 bases; unmatched bases: 16. The part of the CDR3 DNA that was read is TGTGCCAGTAGTATTGGCGTGCCGGGGGGGGGCAGCTCAAACATT. Translation gives CASSIGVPGGGSSNI. The full CDR3 protein reads CASSIGVPGGGSSNIQYF.

Concerning this clone itself: The CDR3 end is not reached by the read, which stops 3 residues before it; the germline J gene fills it in. The chain employs TRBV19 and TRBJ2-7, with D unclear. Germline CDR1 reads LNHDA; CDR2 reads SQIVND (reference sequence). The CDR3 is made up of 14 amino acids. V lost 1 base and J 3 bases, leaving 10 bases between the germline ends. The DNA read from the CDR3 is TGTGCCAGTAGTATAGGGGCAGAAAGCTACGAG. As protein: CASSIGAESYE. The CDR3 in full is CASSIGAESYEQYF.

On this clone itself: The CDR3 goes on 3 residues after the read ends, and that part is filled in from the germline J gene. The chain couples TRBV7-9 to TRBJ2-1; the D gene could be TRBD1 or TRBD2 (5 bases each). The CDR3 sequence is 15 residues long. With 5 bases removed from V and 5 bases from J, the gap between germline ends came to 16 bases. The germline V gene encodes CDR1 SEHNR and CDR2 FQNEAQ (reference sequence). The sequenced part of the CDR3 DNA is TGTGCCAGCAGCCCACACCCAGAGGGGAACAATGAG. Translation gives CASSPHPEGNNE. The full CDR3 protein is CASSPHPEGNNEQFF.

With respect to this clone: The observed sequence ends 3 residues before the CDR3 terminus, with the missing tail filled in from the germline J gene. The chain uses TRBV6-2 or TRBV6-3 and TRBJ2-3; TRBD2 aligns across 9 bases. The CDR3 is made up of 15 amino acids. CDR1 and CDR2 (germline): MNHEY, SVGEGT. Trimming cost V 6 bases and J 4 bases; bases outside gene matches: 8. Here the CDR3 reads CASRSGGRTPDTQYF. The DNA read from the CDR3 is TGTGCCAGCAGGAGCGGGGGGAGAACCCCAGATACG.